This T cell receptor beta chain was identified during a study of cytomegalovirus exposure and HLA in healthy donors. On this clone itself: Its specificity is unknown.

Per the germline V gene, CDR1 is SGDLS and CDR2 is YYNGEE. The V and J ends lost 7 bases and 1 base respectively, with 15 bases between them. The CDR3 has 14 residues. Vbeta (60) and Jbeta (13) primers were used in the PCR. The table came from immunoSEQ multiplex PCR; TCRdb's copy has only in-frame clones and leaves some out. The sample gives 130,000 to 150,000 clones, 60% to 80% of which show up once; 6.7% is in the top ten. General study findings and limits: Presence/absence analyses took donor sequencing depth as roughly uniform. A later analysis linked a missense DCLRE1C variant to TCR beta V- and J-gene trimming. When a later analysis compared HLA-associated TCR beta chains with equally common others, the HLA-associated chains turned out to be more clonally expanded and to have lower generation probabilities.

Sequenced input: PBMCs. The rearrangement joins TRBV9 to TRBJ2-7, with D possibly TRBD1 on 6 matching bases. The TCR comes from a middle-aged woman in good health and CMV-seropositive. The CDR3 nucleotides are TGTGCCAGCTCCCGACAGGCCTCTTCCTACGAGCAGTACTTC. This gives the protein CASSRQASSYEQYF.